The clone carrying this T cell receptor beta chain was observed at least ten times. The data originate from a study of patients and donors after allogeneic stem cell transplantation. TCRdb recomputed calls from the RT-PCR reads with MiXCR, one row per CDR3 protein. The sample lists about 230,000 distinct CDR3 sequences; 12% to 15% were seen once. The specimen sequenced was blood, either unsorted or a sorted T cell fraction (not recorded which). The sequence was obtained from a human donor who was either an allogeneic HSCT recipient or a stem cell or donor lymphocyte infusion donor (not recorded which). It is not recorded whose cells these are; they may come from a transplant donor.

For the CDR3, the DNA is TGTGCCTGGAGTGTGGCAGCTGGAAACACCATATATTTT. It specifies CAWSVAAGNTIYF. The chain links TRBV30 to TRBJ1-3; D gene uncertain. Trimming stripped 0 bases from V and 2 bases from J, with 5 bases between. Germline V gene sequence: CDR1 GTSNPN, CDR2 SVGIG (reference sequence). The CDR3 loop spans 13 amino acids.